Listed below are T cell receptor beta chains from one sample, sequenced in a study of blood T cell repertoires in COVID-19. Produced via immunoSEQ multiplex PCR; TCRdb's table is partial and in-frame only. The table has 300,000 to 400,000 clones, roughly 90% seen once; the top ten hold more than 0.9%. Material: PBMCs or T cells enriched from blood (not recorded which). These receptors were obtained from a woman aged 25 to 39 with acute COVID-19. CDR3s include the opening cysteine and the closing phenylalanine or tryptophan. D genes are given only for firm matches. Part of the rows lack a size; the others show once, few, many or a class for expanded clones.

J	V	D	size	DNA	CDR3
TRBJ2-3	TRBV24-1	TRBD2	once	TGTGCCACCAGTGATTTGTCTAGCGGGGCCACAGATACGCAGTATTTT	CATSDLSSGATDTQYF
TRBJ2-7	TRBV4-1	TRBD1	.	TGCGCCAGCAGCCAAGATGGGACAGGGACCTACGAGCAGTACTTC	CASSQDGTGTYEQYF
TRBJ2-3	TRBV7-6	.	.	TGTGCCAGCAGCTTCGGGGAGAGATTCACAGATACGCAGTATTTT	CASSFGERFTDTQYF
TRBJ2-2	TRBV28	.	.	TGTGCCAGCAGGCGCAGGGGGGACACCGGGGAGCTGTTTTTT	CASRRRGDTGELFF
TRBJ2-7	TRBV11-2	.	.	TGTGCCAGCAGCTTAGATGCCGTCCGGGAGCAGTACTTC	CASSLDAVREQYF
TRBJ2-1	TRBV5-1	.	.	TGCGCCAGCAGCTCGGCAACAGGGTTTCACAATGAGCAGTTCTTC	CASSSATGFHNEQFF
TRBJ2-1	TRBV24-1	TRBD1	.	TGTGCCACCAGTGAGGGGACAGGGTACAATGAGCAGTTCTTC	CATSEGTGYNEQFF
TRBJ2-2	TRBV6-6	TRBD2	once	TGTGCCAGCAGTTTTAGCGGGGGAACCGGGGAGCTGTTTTTT	CASSFSGGTGELFF
TRBJ2-2	TRBV2	.	once	TGTGCCAGCCAGAAACAGGTCTCAGAATACACCGGGGAGCTGTTTTTT	CASQKQVSEYTGELFF
TRBJ1-4	TRBV7-9	.	.	TGTGCCAGCAGCTCCTCTTCGCGGGGTTCAACTAATGAAAAACTGTTTTTT	CASSSSSRGSTNEKLFF
TRBJ1-5	TRBV5-8	.	.	TGTGCCAGAGCTTGCCACAGATCTCCCAAGAATAGCAATCAGCCCCAGCATTTT	CARACHRSPKNSNQPQHF
TRBJ1-1	TRBV24-1	TRBD1	.	TGTGCCACCAGTGCCAATAGACAGGGAGAAGCTTTCTTT	CATSANRQGEAFF
TRBJ1-2	TRBV5-1	TRBD1	.	TGCGCCAGCAGCCCTGACAGGGGGGACACTGACTACTATGGCTACACCTTC	CASSPDRGDTDYYGYTF
TRBJ1-6	TRBV15	.	.	TGTGCCACCAGCAGAGATCCGGGGTCGTACTCACCCCTCCACTTT	CATSRDPGSYSPLHF
TRBJ2-1	TRBV18	TRBD2	.	TGTGCCAGCTCACCAATAAAGACTAGCGGGGGGGCCTCACTATACAATGAGCAGTTCTTC	CASSPIKTSGGASLYNEQFF
TRBJ2-1	TRBV2	.	.	TGTGCCAGCAGTCGTAACAATGAGCAGTTCTTC	CASSRNNEQFF
TRBJ2-3	TRBV2	.	.	TGTGCCAGCAGTCCCGAGACAGATACGCAGTATTTT	CASSPETDTQYF
TRBJ1-3	TRBV3-1/TRBV3-2	.	.	TGTGCCAGCAGCCAAGACATGAGGGGACACGTCTCTGGAAACACCATATATTTT	CASSQDMRGHVSGNTIYF
TRBJ1-2	TRBV5-4	.	few	TGTGCCAGCGGGGGCCGGGGGGCAGCCTATGGCTACACCTTC	CASGGRGAAYGYTF
TRBJ1-4	TRBV19	TRBD1	.	TGTGCCAGTAGTGTAACAGGGGAGGAGGAAAAACTGTTTTTT	CASSVTGEEEKLFF
TRBJ2-2	TRBV3-1/TRBV3-2	.	.	TGTGCCAGCAGCCAAGGCGGTTGGACCGGGGAGCTGTTTTTT	CASSQGGWTGELFF
TRBJ2-3	TRBV11-3	.	.	TGTGCCAGCAGCTTAAGCCTAGCAGATACGCAGTATTTT	CASSLSLADTQYF
TRBJ2-3	TRBV19	.	.	TGTGCCAGTAGTTCACCCCGGGACATGGACCAGCGGGATACGCAGTATTTT	CASSSPRDMDQRDTQYF
TRBJ1-6	TRBV27	TRBD1	.	TGTGCCAGCCGGGAGAGGGGGCTCTATTCACCCCTCCACTTT	CASRERGLYSPLHF
TRBJ2-7	TRBV6-4	.	.	TGTGCCAGCAGTGACTCTGGCAGGACCTACGAGCAGTACTTC	CASSDSGRTYEQYF
TRBJ1-2	TRBV5-1	.	once	TGCGCCACCTCCTCCGGGTCTACTAACTATGGCTACACCTTC	CATSSGSTNYGYTF
TRBJ1-2	TRBV5-6	.	.	TGTGCCAGCAGCTGGGTCGGACAGAACTATGGCTACACCTTC	CASSWVGQNYGYTF
TRBJ2-7	TRBV7-9	TRBD1	.	TGTGCCAGCAGCTCGACAGGGGGCGACGAGCAGTACTTC	CASSSTGGDEQYF
TRBJ2-4	TRBV29-1	TRBD1	.	TGCAGCGTTGTCTGGACAGGGGGCAACATTCAGTACTTC	CSVVWTGGNIQYF
TRBJ1-1	TRBV24-1	TRBD1	.	TGTGCCACCAGTGATGCCGGGACAGCAGAAGCTTTCTTT	CATSDAGTAEAFF